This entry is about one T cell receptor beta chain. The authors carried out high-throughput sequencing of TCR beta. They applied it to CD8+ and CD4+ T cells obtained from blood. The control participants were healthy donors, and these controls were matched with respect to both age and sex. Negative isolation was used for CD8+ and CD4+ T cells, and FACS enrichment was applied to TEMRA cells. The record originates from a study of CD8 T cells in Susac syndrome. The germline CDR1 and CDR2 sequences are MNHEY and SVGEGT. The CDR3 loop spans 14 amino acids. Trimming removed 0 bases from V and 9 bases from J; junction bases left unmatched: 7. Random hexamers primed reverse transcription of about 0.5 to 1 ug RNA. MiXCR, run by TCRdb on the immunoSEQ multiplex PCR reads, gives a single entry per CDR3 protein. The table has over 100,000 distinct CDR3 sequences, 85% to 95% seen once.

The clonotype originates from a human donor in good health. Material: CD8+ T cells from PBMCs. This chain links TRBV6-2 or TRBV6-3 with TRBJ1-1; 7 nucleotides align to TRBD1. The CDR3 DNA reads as TGTGCCAGCAGTTACTCGGGACAGAGGCCTCAAGCTTTCTTT. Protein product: CASSYSGQRPQAFF.